Listed below are T cell receptor beta chains from one sample, sequenced in a study of shared clonotypes between healthy human individuals. Sequencing was performed with immunoSEQ multiplex PCR; in TCRdb, only in-frame clones are kept and a portion is missing. This sample has 2 million to 2.5 million clones, with roughly 95% found just once. The specimen sequenced was naive CD4+ T cells sorted from blood. The receptors derive from a man between 18 and 29 years old in good health. CDR3s include the opening cysteine and the closing phenylalanine or tryptophan. D genes are given only for firm matches. A row's size may be missing; if present it is once, few, many or a size class.

v_call	d_call	j_call	clone_size	cdr3_aa	cdr3_nt
TRBV5-1	TRBD2	TRBJ2-5	.	CASSPGQREVSKTQYF	TGCGCCAGCAGCCCAGGACAGCGGGAGGTCTCAAAGACCCAGTACTTC
TRBV2	.	TRBJ2-3	.	CASSPFTGDTQYF	TGTGCCAGCAGTCCTTTTACGGGAGATACGCAGTATTTT
TRBV7-2	.	TRBJ2-6	.	CASSSGIPGANVLTF	TGTGCCAGCAGCTCAGGGATCCCTGGGGCCAACGTCCTGACTTTC
TRBV5-4	.	TRBJ1-1	.	CASSGVLYTEAFF	TGTGCCAGCAGCGGGGTCCTCTACACTGAAGCTTTCTTT
TRBV7-3	.	TRBJ2-2	.	CASSDGWNTGELFF	TGTGCCAGCTCCGACGGGTGGAACACCGGGGAGCTGTTTTTT
TRBV10-1	TRBD2	TRBJ2-7	.	CASSELAGSYEQYF	TGCGCCAGCAGTGAACTAGCGGGGTCCTACGAGCAGTACTTC
TRBV11-3	.	TRBJ2-7	many	CASSLVALNYEQYF	TGTGCCAGCAGCTTAGTTGCCCTTAACTACGAGCAGTACTTC
TRBV7-8	TRBD1	TRBJ2-7	.	CASSGSGTGPYEQYF	TGTGCCAGCAGCGGCTCAGGGACAGGGCCCTACGAGCAGTACTTC
TRBV6-5	.	TRBJ2-7	few	CASSYSILVHPYEQYF	TGTGCCAGCAGTTACTCGATTCTGGTCCATCCCTACGAGCAGTACTTC
TRBV10-2	.	TRBJ2-5	.	CASSAVSGTQETQYF	TGCGCCAGCAGTGCCGTTTCGGGGACCCAAGAGACCCAGTACTTC
TRBV19	.	TRBJ2-5	.	CASSQGGTEKTQYF	TGTGCCAGTAGTCAAGGAGGGACTGAGAAGACCCAGTACTTC
TRBV2	.	TRBJ1-4	.	CASRWAAGFNEKLFF	TGTGCCAGCAGATGGGCGGCGGGGTTTAATGAAAAACTGTTTTTT
TRBV4-3	.	TRBJ1-2	.	CASSQDGTYGYTF	TGCGCCAGCAGCCAAGATGGGACCTATGGCTACACCTTC
TRBV7-2	.	TRBJ2-2	once	CASSPSPRGVTGELFF	TGTGCCAGCAGCCCCTCCCCGAGGGGCGTCACCGGGGAGCTGTTTTTT
TRBV5-4	.	TRBJ1-1	.	CASSSPLGNVQGTEAFF	TGTGCCAGCAGCTCACCCTTGGGGAACGTTCAGGGAACTGAAGCTTTCTTT
TRBV6-6	TRBD2	TRBJ2-7	.	CASSPGEGLGLDEQYF	TGTGCCAGCAGCCCGGGGGAGGGGCTGGGCTTGGACGAGCAGTACTTC
TRBV28	.	TRBJ2-7	.	CASRIGDTSYEQYF	TGTGCCAGCAGGATTGGAGACACCTCCTACGAGCAGTACTTC
TRBV21-1	.	TRBJ2-7	few	CASRIFSGQKTYEQYF	TGTGCCAGCAGGATATTTTCGGGACAGAAGACCTACGAGCAGTACTTC
TRBV11-2	TRBD1	TRBJ2-7	.	CASSLGPGQGAREQYF	TGTGCCAGCAGCTTAGGTCCGGGACAGGGGGCAAGGGAGCAGTACTTC
TRBV5-1	TRBD2	TRBJ2-5	.	CASSSGTSGLPQYF	TGCGCCAGCAGCTCAGGGACTAGCGGTCTGCCCCAGTACTTC
TRBV7-3	.	TRBJ2-7	once	CASSARPESEQYF	TGTGCCAGCAGCGCCAGGCCCGAAAGCGAGCAGTACTTC
TRBV30	TRBD1	TRBJ1-5	few	CAWSGTGTGSLDQPQHF	TGTGCCTGGAGCGGGACAGGGACAGGGTCCCTTGATCAGCCCCAGCATTTT
TRBV7-2	.	TRBJ1-4	.	CASSLGWREKLFF	TGTGCCAGCAGCTTAGGGTGGCGAGAAAAACTGTTTTTT
TRBV6-5	TRBD1	TRBJ1-4	.	CASSSGQGGEKLFF	TGTGCCAGCAGTTCCGGACAGGGAGGAGAAAAACTGTTTTTT
TRBV7-3	TRBD2	TRBJ2-5	.	CASSLSPSGNHQETQYF	TGTGCCAGCAGCTTAAGTCCTAGCGGGAACCACCAAGAGACCCAGTACTTC
TRBV30	TRBD1	TRBJ1-6	.	CAWSREGAPSGPLHF	TGTGCCTGGAGTCGAGAGGGGGCACCAAGTGGACCCCTCCACTTT
TRBV28	.	TRBJ1-5	.	CASSLGAGPQHF	TGTGCCAGCAGTTTAGGGGCCGGGCCCCAGCATTTT
TRBV29-1	.	TRBJ2-7	.	CSVGVAYEQYF	TGCAGCGTTGGGGTCGCCTACGAGCAGTACTTC
TRBV6-5	TRBD1	TRBJ2-2	.	CASSYDGTGTGELFF	TGTGCCAGCAGTTACGACGGGACAGGGACCGGGGAGCTGTTTTTT
TRBV6-5	TRBD2	TRBJ2-5	.	CASSYSTAGGQETQYF	TGTGCCAGCAGTTACTCGACAGCGGGAGGGCAAGAGACCCAGTACTTC
TRBV7-9	.	TRBJ2-7	.	CASSLLQNSYEQYF	TGTGCCAGCAGCCTTCTCCAGAACTCCTACGAGCAGTACTTC
TRBV5-1	.	TRBJ1-1	.	CASSLGGKNTEAFF	TGCGCCAGCAGCTTGGGGGGGAAGAACACTGAAGCTTTCTTT
TRBV10-3	.	TRBJ2-3	.	CAIMGQATDTQYF	TGTGCCATCATGGGGCAGGCCACAGATACGCAGTATTTT
TRBV7-2	TRBD2	TRBJ2-7	.	CASSPFGGASYEQYF	TGTGCCAGCAGCCCGTTCGGGGGGGCTAGCTACGAGCAGTACTTC
TRBV7-2	.	TRBJ1-2	once	CASSQGGNTNYGYTF	TGTGCCAGCAGCCAAGGGGGGAATACTAACTATGGCTACACCTTC
TRBV10-3	TRBD2	TRBJ2-5	once	CAIGPSGAKGSQYF	TGTGCCATCGGGCCTAGCGGGGCTAAGGGGTCCCAGTACTTC
TRBV28	.	TRBJ1-1	.	CASSLSGSNAEAFF	TGTGCCAGCAGTTTATCGGGGTCTAACGCTGAAGCTTTCTTT
TRBV2	TRBD1	TRBJ1-5	.	CASSRDSSSNQPQHF	TGTGCCAGCAGTAGGGACAGCTCTAGCAATCAGCCCCAGCATTTT